The 26 T cell receptor beta chains in this list originate from one sample, sequenced in a study of blood T cell repertoires in COVID-19. Using immunoSEQ multiplex PCR, the repertoire was profiled, and TCRdb retains in-frame clones only, with some absent. The sample includes hundreds of thousands of clones, roughly nine tenths of them seen just once. The specimen was peripheral blood. The receptors stem from a man aged 60-69 years with COVID-19, enrolled during active disease.

The V call is TRBV5-4, the J call TRBJ1-1; 8 nucleotides agree with TRBD1. The ends lost 2 bases at V and 7 bases at J; junction bases unmatched: 7. The CDR3 runs 14 residues. CDR1 SGHNT and CDR2 YYREEE come from the germline V gene (reference sequence). This CDR3 reads CASSFIQGAGEAFF. CDR3 bases: TGTGCCAGCAGCTTCATCCAGGGGGCGGGTGAAGCTTTCTTT.

V and J are TRBV5-4 and TRBJ2-7; TRBD2 aligns across 9 bases. V lost 0 bases, J lost 0 bases, and 10 bases stayed unmatched. CDR3 size: 18 residues. Looked up from germline, CDR1 is SGHNT and CDR2 is YYREEE (reference sequence). The DNA for the CDR3 is TGTGCCAGCAGCTTGGCCGTGCTAGCGGGGACCACCTCCTACGAGCAGTACTTC. Its translation is CASSLAVLAGTTSYEQYF.

This chain joins TRBV7-8 and TRBJ2-3; the match to TRBD2 covers 11 bases. The CDR3 covers 16 residues. The J segment lost 5 bases and the V segment lost 5 bases, leaving 9 bases of the junction unmatched. Germline loops: CDR1 SGHVS, CDR2 FQNEAQ. This CDR3 is CASSRASGTSGDTQYF. The CDR3 coding sequence is TGTGCCAGCAGCCGTGCATCCGGGACTAGCGGAGATACGCAGTATTTT.

This chain uses TRBV4-3 with TRBJ2-1; TRBD2 matches at 9 bases. The V gene's germline CDR1 is LGHNA and CDR2 YSLEER. The CDR3 length is 17 residues. The V and J ends lost 4 bases and 7 bases, in that order; junction bases with no gene match: 14. The CDR3 DNA reads as TGCGCCAGCAGCCCCATGGTGACGGGACTAGCTTTAAATGAGCAGTTCTTC. It specifies CASSPMVTGLALNEQFF.

CDR3 DNA: TGTGCCAGCAGCGCCTACCGGACAGGGAGCAATCAGCCCCAGCATTTT. Translating gives CASSAYRTGSNQPQHF. This sequence joins TRBV5-6 and TRBJ1-5; 8 bases agree with TRBD1. The V gene's germline CDR1 is SGHDT and CDR2 YYEEEE. The CDR3 totals 16 residues. The junction had 7 bases not matched to a gene; V was cut back by 4 bases and J by 1 base.

This chain joins TRBV19 and TRBJ1-5; 7 positions agree with TRBD1. Germline V lookup: CDR1 LNHDA, CDR2 SQIVND (reference sequence). CDR3 length: 21 amino acids. The V gene end was trimmed by 0 bases and the J gene end by 0 bases; junction bases not matched to a gene: 17. CDR3: CASSIDLIGTDSRYSNQPQHF. The CDR3 nucleotides are TGTGCCAGTAGTATAGACCTAATCGGGACAGATTCTCGATATAGCAATCAGCCCCAGCATTTT.

The chain carries TRBV5-1 and TRBJ2-7; tentatively, D is TRBD1 (6 bases). The V and J ends lost 5 bases and 0 bases respectively, with 18 bases between them. Germline V gene sequence: CDR1 SGHRS, CDR2 YFSETQ. This CDR3 has 16 amino acids. This CDR3 is CASRSQTGYSSYEQYF. In DNA, the CDR3 is TGCGCCAGCAGATCACAAACAGGGTACTCCTCCTACGAGCAGTACTTC. Full variable domain (rest looked up from reference TRBV5-1 and TRBJ2-7): KAGVTQTPRYLIKTRGQQVTLSCSPISGHRSVSWYQQTPGQGLQFLFEYFSETQRNKGNFPGRFSGRQFSNSRSEMNVSTLELGDSALYLCASRSQTGYSSYEQYFGPGTRLTVT.

This clone was seen a single time. The CDR3 region has the DNA TGTGCCAGTCGAACGGGGACAGGGGGCATGAACACTGAAGCTTTCTTT. This gives the protein CASRTGTGGMNTEAFF. V is TRBV19 and J is TRBJ1-1, with 12 bases matching TRBD1. The CDR3 consists of 16 residues. After removal of 8 bases from V and 0 bases from J, the junction contained 7 bases not matched to a gene. Germline lookup yields CDR1 LNHDA and CDR2 SQIVND (reference sequence). Using reference TRBV19 and TRBJ1-1 for the parts outside the CDR3, the full variable domain is DGGITQSPKYLFRKEGQNVTLSCEQNLNHDAMYWYRQDPGQGLRLIYYSQIVNDFQKGDIAEGYSVSREKKESFPLTVTSAQKNPTAFYLCASRTGTGGMNTEAFFGQGTRLTVV.

V gene TRBV7-4 combines with J gene TRBJ1-2, with D tentatively TRBD1 (6 bases). Germline CDR1 and CDR2: SGHVT and SQSDAQ. The CDR3 runs to 12 residues. V lost 3 bases and J 8 bases, leaving 10 bases between the germline ends. The CDR3 here is CASSFQGIGYTF. DNA of the CDR3: TGTGCCAGCAGCTTTCAGGGGATCGGCTACACCTTC.

The gene calls are TRBV18 and TRBJ1-3; no definite D call. Trimming took off 1 base at V and 0 bases at J, with 7 bases between the two ends. The CDR3 is made up of 15 amino acids. Germline V gene sequence: CDR1 KGHSH, CDR2 LQKENI. The DNA for the CDR3 is TGTGCCAGCTCACCACGTGGGAGCTCTGGAAACACCATATATTTT. Its translation: CASSPRGSSGNTIYF.

The genes are TRBV15 and TRBJ2-5, with 8 bases aligning to TRBD1. V dropped 6 bases and J dropped 4; count of bases not matched to a gene: 10. Germline values: CDR1 LNHNV, CDR2 YYDKDF (reference sequence). The CDR3 contains 15 residues. The CDR3 coding sequence is TGTGCCACCAGGTGGACACCCGGGACAGGAGAGACCCAGTACTTC. Its protein product is CATRWTPGTGETQYF.

V gene TRBV9 combines with J gene TRBJ2-7, with TRBD1 matching 10 bases. CDR3 length: 15 amino acids. With 1 base clipped from V and 7 bases from J, the junction kept 8 bases outside the gene matches. CDR1 and CDR2 from the germline V gene are SGDLS and YYNGEE. The CDR3 spells CASSVSTGGFGEQYF. Here the CDR3 DNA reads TGTGCCAGCAGCGTATCGACAGGGGGCTTCGGGGAGCAGTACTTC.

This sequence joins TRBV11-2 and TRBJ2-2; 9 bases map to TRBD1. The ends lost 5 bases at V and 4 bases at J; junction bases unmatched: 11. Germline V gene sequence: CDR1 SGHAT, CDR2 FQNNGV. The CDR3 loop spans 17 amino acids. As DNA, the CDR3 is TGTGCCAGCAGCCACTGGACGGGACAGGGTGGCACCGGGGAGCTGTTTTTT. This encodes CASSHWTGQGGTGELFF.

The V gene is TRBV20-1, the J gene TRBJ2-3, with D perhaps TRBD1 (6 bases). Germline CDR1 reads DFQATT; CDR2 reads SNEGSKA (reference sequence). Trimming shortened V by 3 bases and J by 12 bases, and 13 bases separated the two germline ends. This CDR3 contains 11 residues. CDR3 sequence (DNA): TGCAGTGCTAGTACCGGGACATTTCAGTATTTT. Encoded protein: CSASTGTFQYF.

CDR3 coding DNA: TGTGCCAGCAGGCACGCAGGGGGTAACACCGGGGAGCTGTTTTTT. Its translation is CASRHAGGNTGELFF. The chain joins TRBV27 to TRBJ2-2, with 7 bases lining up with TRBD1. The V segment lost 6 bases and the J segment 2 bases; nucleotides outside the gene matches: 6. Looked up from germline, CDR1 is MNHEY and CDR2 is SMNVEV (reference sequence). CDR3 length: 15 amino acids.

V usage is TRBV7-9 and J usage is TRBJ1-1, with unresolved D. Germline V gene sequence: CDR1 SEHNR, CDR2 FQNEAQ (reference sequence). Trimming pared 3 bases from V and 4 bases from J, leaving 3 bases between. The CDR3 sequence is 11 residues long. The DNA for the CDR3 is TGTGCCAGCAGCTTGGCCACTGAAGCTTTCTTT. Amino acids: CASSLATEAFF.

The chain uses TRBV21-1 and TRBJ1-1; the D segment call TRBD1 is taken from the table without a DNA check. TRBV21-1 is a recognized pseudogene. This CDR3 has 13 residues. The CDR3 here is CASSHGRDTEAFF. CDR3 sequence (DNA): TGTGCCAGCAGTCATGGCAGGGACACTGAAGCTTTCTTT.

The rearrangement joins TRBV6-6 to TRBJ1-5; 7 bases agree with TRBD1. The CDR3 runs 15 residues. CDR1 is MNHNY and CDR2 is SVGAGI in the germline V gene (reference sequence). Unmatched junction bases numbered 5, after V lost 5 bases and J lost 1 base. The CDR3 loop reads CASSPGGLSNQPQHF. CDR3 DNA: TGTGCCAGCAGTCCAGGGGGGCTAAGCAATCAGCCCCAGCATTTT.

The chain has TRBV29-1 and TRBJ1-1; D is unresolved. The V and J ends lost 3 bases and 1 base respectively, with 12 bases between them. In germline, CDR1 is SQVTM, CDR2 ANQGSEA. This CDR3 spans 14 amino acids. The CDR3 protein is CSVDPGMTNTEAFF. In DNA, the CDR3 is TGCAGCGTTGACCCAGGCATGACGAACACTGAAGCTTTCTTT.

The chain couples TRBV2 to TRBJ2-7; tentative D call: TRBD1 (6 bases). This CDR3 has 12 residues. The V end lost 6 bases, the J end lost 4 bases, and 10 bases lay between the germline ends. Germline CDR1 and CDR2: SNHLY and FYNNEI. CDR3 protein: CASRVTGYEQYF. CDR3 nucleotide sequence: TGTGCCAGCAGGGTCACAGGGTACGAGCAGTACTTC.

The chain joins TRBV3-1 (or the pseudogene TRBV3-2) to TRBJ2-2, with 7 bases identical to TRBD1. CDR3 size: 14 residues. V dropped 6 bases and J dropped 4; count of bases not matched to a gene: 5. Germline CDR1 and CDR2: LGHDT and YNNKEL (reference sequence). The CDR3 loop is CASRQGPGTGELFF. The DNA for the CDR3 is TGTGCCAGCAGACAGGGGCCGGGCACCGGGGAGCTGTTTTTT.

V gene TRBV18 combines with J gene TRBJ1-1; D is unresolved. CDR1 is KGHSH, CDR2 LQKENI, per germline. The CDR3 has 14 amino acids. The V gene lost 0 bases and the J gene lost 4 bases, with 9 bases spanning the gap. CDR3 residues: CASSPPNGRTEAFF. In DNA, the CDR3 is TGTGCCAGCTCACCACCAAATGGGCGCACTGAAGCTTTCTTT.

V gene TRBV28 combines with J gene TRBJ2-5; 12 nucleotides agree with TRBD2. CDR1 and CDR2 (germline): MDHEN, SYDVKM. With 3 bases clipped from V and 4 bases from J, the junction kept 6 bases outside the gene matches. This CDR3 is 16 amino acids long. This CDR3 reads CASSLLTSGGPETQYF. CDR3 DNA: TGTGCCAGCAGTTTGCTGACTAGCGGGGGCCCAGAGACCCAGTACTTC.

This clone was seen only once. The chain couples TRBV6-6 to TRBJ1-4; no firm D call. CDR3 length: 12 residues. The V end lost 8 bases, the J end lost 0 bases, and 4 bases lay between the germline ends. Germline loops: CDR1 MNHNY, CDR2 SVGAGI (reference sequence). The chain's CDR3 is CASGPTNEKLFF. The DNA for the CDR3 is TGTGCCAGCGGCCCAACTAATGAAAAACTGTTTTTT.

J is TRBJ1-1 and V is TRBV10-3; TRBD1 matches at 9 bases. The CDR3 has 15 amino acids. V was clipped by 0 bases and J by 5 bases; unmatched bases: 4. In germline, CDR1 is ENHRY, CDR2 SYGVKD. The CDR3, as DNA: TGTGCCATCAGTGAGTCGGGACAGGGAGGGACTGAAGCTTTCTTT. Translation gives CAISESGQGGTEAFF.

In this sample, this clone turned up a few times. The gene calls are TRBV5-1 and TRBJ1-1; 9 bases match TRBD1. This CDR3 spans 12 amino acids. V lost 7 bases to trimming and J lost 4 bases; unmatched junction nucleotides: 2. Germline V gene sequence: CDR1 SGHRS, CDR2 YFSETQ. For the CDR3, the DNA is TGCGCCAGCGGGGACAGGGCCACTGAAGCTTTCTTT. It yields the protein CASGDRATEAFF.